This T cell receptor (beta chain) was profiled in a study of patients and donors after allogeneic stem cell transplantation. TCRdb ran MiXCR on the RT-PCR reads and lists one entry per CDR3 protein. The sample has hundreds of thousands of distinct CDR3 sequences, roughly 17% seen once. Germline V gives CDR1 LNHDA, CDR2 SQIVND (reference sequence). CDR3 length: 15 amino acids. The V and J ends lost 5 bases and 1 base respectively, with 14 bases between them. The V call is TRBV19, the J call TRBJ1-1; D not certain. This TCR was sampled from a human donor who was either an allogeneic HSCT recipient or a stem cell or donor lymphocyte infusion donor (not recorded which). It is not recorded whose cells these are; they may come from a transplant donor. The sequencing input was blood, either unsorted or a sorted T cell fraction (not recorded which). The CDR3 sequence is CASSPWSRWNTEAFF. Here the CDR3 DNA reads TGTGCCAGTAGTCCCTGGAGCAGGTGGAACACTGAAGCTTTCTTT.